A selection of T cell receptor beta chains follows, all from one sample in a study of blood T cells in healthy people across ages. TCRdb re-derived calls from the 5' RACE reads in MiXCR, one entry per CDR3 protein. The table includes 1.5 million to 2 million distinct CDR3 sequences, roughly 30% detected once. Material: blood. Receptors were obtained from a woman aged 25 to 39 in good health. Both conserved end residues are part of each CDR3.

V	J	CDR3
TRBV7-3	TRBJ2-6	CASRLSSISGANVLTF
TRBV9	TRBJ1-2	CASSGGQDYGYTF
TRBV7-9	TRBJ2-1	CASSPVWDEQFF
TRBV2	TRBJ2-5	CASSEITIETQYF
TRBV20-1	TRBJ2-7	CSASPRGQGGSYEQYF
TRBV14	TRBJ1-6	CASSQDGVSWRVNSPLHF
TRBV2	TRBJ2-7	CASRGPTSGGYEQYF
TRBV10-3	TRBJ2-1	CAIRRGGLRSYNEQFF
TRBV6-1	TRBJ2-1	CASNENGFFGNEQFF
TRBV5-4	TRBJ2-5	CASSLVGEGQETQYF
TRBV12-3/TRBV12-4	TRBJ2-3	CASSLGEGTGDTQYF
TRBV3-1	TRBJ2-5	CASSQAAGQETQYF
TRBV20-1	TRBJ2-1	CSALNRQGAMNNEQFF
TRBV11-2	TRBJ2-1	CASSGLRGNEQFF
TRBV3-1	TRBJ1-2	CASSPQGLVYGYTF
TRBV4-1	TRBJ1-5	CASSGGTGGNQPQHF
TRBV12-3/TRBV12-4	TRBJ2-3	CASSLTSGRGADTQYF
TRBV7-3	TRBJ2-3	CASSPVGSTDTQYF
TRBV5-1	TRBJ2-3	CASSKEGSGATDTQYF
TRBV27	TRBJ2-7	CASTTVGGVGEQYF
TRBV2	TRBJ1-5	CASSDSVRNQPQHF
TRBV27	TRBJ2-1	CASSPGGTPIREQFF
TRBV28	TRBJ2-7	CASTTSGLSYEQYF
TRBV10-3	TRBJ1-1	CAISESKGTTEAFF
TRBV5-7	TRBJ2-5	CASSLGGAGAEETQYF
TRBV12-3/TRBV12-4	TRBJ2-6	CASSLDSVLTF
TRBV7-6	TRBJ1-1	CASSSSGVMNTEAFF
TRBV7-9	TRBJ2-1	CASNARGGREQFF
TRBV7-2	TRBJ2-3	CASSPTQFRQYF
TRBV2	TRBJ2-5	CASRARTGAQETQYF
TRBV20-1	TRBJ2-5	CSAIVSGVRETQYF
TRBV29-1	TRBJ2-5	CSVFAGQETQYF
TRBV27	TRBJ2-3	CASSIFETSGMVDTQYF
TRBV20-1	TRBJ1-5	CSARDERGVGSNQPQHF
TRBV3-1	TRBJ1-2	CASSPGTVGYTF
TRBV6-4	TRBJ1-1	CASRSTTAAEAFF
TRBV3-1	TRBJ2-1	CASSQLEDNEQFF
TRBV29-1	TRBJ2-5	CSVGGERGQETQYF
TRBV10-3	TRBJ2-1	CAITQDRGSYNEQFF
TRBV24-1	TRBJ2-7	CATSDRAHEQYF
TRBV5-6	.	CASSRRVAGETQYF
TRBV20-1	TRBJ2-7	CSAHRTAIGYEQYF
TRBV20-1	TRBJ2-5	CSAHPVGGRQETQYF
TRBV2	TRBJ2-7	CASGGTDSYEQYF
TRBV6-1	TRBJ2-2	CASSQPGQGFTGELFF
TRBV20-1	TRBJ2-1	CSARGPLHPYNEQFF
TRBV24-1	TRBJ1-5	CATSVGFGQPQHF